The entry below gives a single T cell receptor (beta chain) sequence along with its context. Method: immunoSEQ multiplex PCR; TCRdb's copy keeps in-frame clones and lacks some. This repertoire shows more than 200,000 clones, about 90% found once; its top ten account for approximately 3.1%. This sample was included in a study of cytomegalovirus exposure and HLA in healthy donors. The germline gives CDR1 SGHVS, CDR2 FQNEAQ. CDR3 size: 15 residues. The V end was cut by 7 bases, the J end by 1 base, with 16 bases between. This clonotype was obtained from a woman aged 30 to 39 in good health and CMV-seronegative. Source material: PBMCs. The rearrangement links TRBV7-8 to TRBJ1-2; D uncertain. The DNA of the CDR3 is TGTGCCAGCATCGCCGGGTCCCATCTTAACTATGGCTACACCTTC. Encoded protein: CASIAGSHLNYGYTF.